Listed below are T cell receptor beta chains from one sample, sequenced in a study of long-term antiretroviral therapy in people with HIV. TCRdb's copy holds only in-frame clones and misses some; the assay was immunoSEQ multiplex PCR. This repertoire shows over 15,000 clones, around four fifths found once; its top ten account for 14% to 15%. Sequences were derived from unsorted PBMCs, sampled nearly 2.6 years before starting antiretroviral therapy. The source of these receptors is a woman aged 45-65 years with HIV. The CDR3 runs from the conserved cysteine through the conserved F or W. Each record gives: V gene, D gene, clone size, J gene, CDR3 protein, CDR3 DNA. A D gene is named only where the DNA matches it firmly. Clone sizes are given selectively: once, few, many, or a class where the clone is expanded.

>TRBV7-7|.|.|TRBJ2-2
CASSPGPSNTGELFF
TGTGCCAGCAGCCCGGGGCCGTCGAACACCGGGGAGCTGTTTTTT
>TRBV7-9|TRBD1|few|TRBJ1-2
CASSLDRQGSGYTF
TGTGCCAGCAGCTTAGACCGACAGGGATCTGGCTACACCTTC
>TRBV7-9|.|.|TRBJ1-4
CASSLKGVNEKLFF
TGTGCCAGCAGCTTAAAGGGAGTGAATGAAAAACTGTTTTTT
>TRBV27|.|few|TRBJ1-6
CASSQGTFLNSPLHF
TGTGCCAGCTCTCAGGGGACCTTTCTTAATTCACCCCTCCACTTT
>TRBV10-2|.|.|TRBJ1-2
CASSERGAEGYTF
TGCGCCAGCAGTGAGAGGGGGGCAGAAGGCTACACCTTC
>TRBV27|.|.|TRBJ1-2
CASSLRENYGYTF
TGTGCCAGCAGTTTAAGAGAGAACTATGGCTACACCTTC
>TRBV6-5|TRBD1|.|TRBJ2-3
CASSYSRTGGVDTQYF
TGTGCCAGCAGTTACTCTAGGACAGGGGGCGTCGATACGCAGTATTTT
>TRBV5-6|.|few|TRBJ1-5
CASSFLWEPQHF
TGTGCCAGCAGCTTCCTGTGGGAGCCCCAGCATTTT
>TRBV28|TRBD1|few|TRBJ1-2
CASSAQPGQRTNGYTF
TGTGCCAGCAGTGCCCAACCGGGACAGAGGACCAATGGCTACACCTTC
>TRBV7-9|.|.|TRBJ2-7
CASSSQGGEQYF
TGTGCCAGCAGCTCTCAGGGTGGCGAGCAGTACTTC
>TRBV6-1|.|few|TRBJ1-2
CASRGFLDRGYTF
TGTGCCAGCAGGGGGTTTTTGGATCGCGGCTACACCTTC
>TRBV7-2|.|.|TRBJ2-1
CASSLDYNEQFF
TGTGCCAGCAGCTTAGACTACAATGAGCAGTTCTTC
>TRBV27|.|.|TRBJ2-2
CASSLSITTGELFF
TGTGCCAGCAGTTTATCGATCACCACCGGGGAGCTGTTTTTT
>TRBV14|.|.|TRBJ2-1
CASSQDRDGGYNEQFF
TGTGCCAGCAGCCAAGACCGGGATGGGGGTTACAATGAGCAGTTCTTC
>TRBV5-1|TRBD1|.|TRBJ1-2
CASSQDREGYTF
TGCGCCAGCAGCCAAGACAGGGAAGGCTACACCTTC
>TRBV7-3|.|.|TRBJ2-1
CASSLSPTGNEQFF
TGTGCCAGCAGCTTATCCCCGACAGGTAATGAGCAGTTCTTC
>TRBV30|.|.|TRBJ1-1
CAWSTRRTTEAFF
TGTGCCTGGAGTACCAGGCGAACGACTGAAGCTTTCTTT
>TRBV29-1|TRBD1|.|TRBJ1-2
CSVARSGTEYGYTF
TGCAGCGTGGCCCGCTCCGGGACAGAATATGGCTACACCTTC